What follows is one TCR beta chain and its context. Its antigen remains undetermined. The input lacks base qualities; no much larger clone sits a single base away. V has 4 bases trimmed and J has 8 bases trimmed; junction bases matching no gene number 5. The CDR3 has 13 amino acids, counting the end cysteine and phenylalanine. The retained sequence is limited to the CDR3, 39 bases, with the frame set at the first base. The CDR1 and CDR2 encoded by the germline V gene are SGHAT and FQNNGV. The immunoSEQ Assay, a bias-controlled multiplex PCR, was used to amplify TCRbeta CDR3 regions from genomic DNA. Under the source paper's analysis protocol: The number of nucleated cells in each sample was estimated by amplification of reference gene primers within the assay. Sequence reads were collapsed and filtered to measure the absolute abundance of every unique TCRbeta CDR3 rearrangement. Productive Simpson clonality was computed per sample as the square root of Simpson's diversity index over productive rearrangements. Imported from immuneACCESS, the table was reduced by TCRdb to in-frame sequences with V and J called. These copies leave out some clones; in studies compared against another copy, an unresolved V gene accounts for under half, and the cause of the remainder is not known. The V and J calls and clone size were taken over from that table, and D and trimming were inferred from the DNA. The sample includes about 95,000 clones, with around 87% observed a single time. The ten most abundant clones make up about 15% of the sample.

Each collaborating institution followed its own protocols to collect whole blood in K2EDTA tubes. For TCRbeta analysis, collaborators shipped samples in one of three forms: frozen whole blood, isolated PBMCs, or DNA extracted from either of those sample types. The sample originates from a study of blood T cell repertoires in COVID-19 (dated by TCRdb to between 2020 and 2021). General notes on the study: Samples covering the acute and convalescent phases of COVID-19 were provided by collaborators in the United States, Italy and Spain. The prospective study material was composed of cDNA or gDNA derived from T cells, B-cell-depleted T cells, or PBMCs. Subjects who had been exposed to COVID-19, were actively infected with it, or had recovered from it provided the deeply sampled blood TCRbeta repertoires that made up the dataset. A freely available public database, intended as a resource for researchers studying the immune response to SARS-CoV-2, is where the repertoires were released. The samples were drawn from two sources: the first 160 participants of the ongoing ImmuneRACE study, and 1,000 to 1,500 subjects contributed by 6 global collaborators. A de-identified subject ID, COVID-19 status, age in years and sex were almost always included in the sample metadata. Where HLA class I and class II types were available, the types were taken from metadata supplied by the sample provider, not from assay-based typing.

On the study overall, not on this receptor specifically: Clinical and demographic metadata were provided uncurated, with the amount varying by source and participant.

The sequence joins TRBV11-2 to TRBJ2-1; 7 central bases correspond to TRBD1. Sequencing input: peripheral blood. This clonotype was sampled from a human donor in a cohort sampled during active COVID-19. The CDR3 region has the sequence CASSSTQGYEQFF. The nucleotide sequence is given as TGTGCCAGCAGCTCAACACAGGGGTATGAGCAGTTCTTC.